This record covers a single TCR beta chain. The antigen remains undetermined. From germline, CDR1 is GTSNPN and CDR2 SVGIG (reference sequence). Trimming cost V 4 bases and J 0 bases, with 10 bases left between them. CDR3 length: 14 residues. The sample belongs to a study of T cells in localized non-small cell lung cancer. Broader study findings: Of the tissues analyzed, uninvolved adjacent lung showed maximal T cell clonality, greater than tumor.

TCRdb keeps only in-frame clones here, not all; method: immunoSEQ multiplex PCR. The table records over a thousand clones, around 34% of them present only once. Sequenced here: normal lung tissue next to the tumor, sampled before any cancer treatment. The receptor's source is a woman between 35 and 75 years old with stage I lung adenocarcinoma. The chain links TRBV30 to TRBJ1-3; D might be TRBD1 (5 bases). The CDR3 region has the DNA TGTGCCTGGATGCGGGACCTCTCTGGAAACACCATATATTTT. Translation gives CAWMRDLSGNTIYF.